Reported below is one T cell receptor beta chain. Its antigen is unknown. Base qualities are not provided; no much larger clone lies one nucleotide away. The library was built by means of the immunoSEQ multiplex PCR assay. TCR beta CDR3 sequencing was performed on DNA from the cultured, isolated CD4+ T cells. In the authors' own workflow: The analysis removed non-productive TCR sequences, trimmed reads to the CDR3 region, and retained only CDR3s that were 7 or more amino acids long. The MANAFEST web app was used to identify antigen-specific clonotypes by comparing expansion in peptide wells with expansion in reference cultures. To be called positive, a clone needed expansion at FDR<0.05 compared with the reference and with all other wells, an odds ratio greater than 5, and a frequency greater than 0.1% in two replicate wells. Cross-reactive clonotypes were defined as significantly expanded in SARS-CoV-2 spike wells and in at least one common cold coronavirus spike condition. Levenshtein distance calculated with the stringdist R package was used to assess CDR3 similarity, and unrooted trees were constructed with ape in R 3.6.1. Held by TCRdb, this immuneACCESS table contains in-frame sequences only and omits some clones. Under half of the omission traces to an unresolved V gene where checked; the cause of the rest is unknown. The D gene and trimming were derived from the DNA, and the V and J assignments and clone size from that table. The sample yields about 74,000 clones; roughly four fifths were counted once. Roughly 2% of the sample goes to the ten largest clones.

After approximately eleven days of culture, CD4+ T cells were isolated with the EasySep CD4+ T cell isolation kit. Negative nucleocapsid antibody results before and after vaccination confirmed that the healthy vaccine recipients had no prior SARS-CoV-2 infection. On days 3 and 7, half of the culture medium was replaced with fresh IL-2-containing medium. Unless noted otherwise, every peptide stimulation condition was cultured in triplicate wells. PBMC were separated from whole blood using Ficoll-Paque Plus gradient centrifugation and were then either cryopreserved at -140C or used fresh. The QIAamp micro DNA kit was used to extract genomic DNA from the cultured CD4+ T cells. CDR1 and CDR2 are drawn from the germline V gene: SGHVS, FNYEAQ. V has 5 bases trimmed and J has 2 bases trimmed; junction bases matching no gene number 11. From the cysteine up to the phenylalanine, the CDR3 has a length of 18 residues. Kept here is only the CDR3 DNA, which spans 54 bases and is read in frame from base 1.

The record originates from a study of vaccination effects on CD4 cells after COVID-19 (dated 2022 in TCRdb). As for the study more broadly: In the ViraFEST assay, PBMC were stimulated with viral peptide pools, and TCR sequencing was then used to find antigen-specific CD4+ T cell clonotypes based on their expansion. Each participant got two doses of an mRNA SARS-CoV-2 vaccine, either BNT162b2 or mRNA-1273. Each well held 2 million to 2.5 million PBMC cultured in IMDM containing roughly 5% human AB serum, roughly 9.6 IU/ml IL-2 and gentamicin, along with roughly 10 ug/ml peptides. In both COVID-19 convalescent patients and infection-naive vaccine recipients, the study compared SARS-CoV-2 spike-specific CD4+ TCR repertoires from before mRNA vaccination with those from after it. The full study included 10 to 11 COVID-19 convalescent patients and a few SARS-CoV-2-naive healthy vaccine recipients. The Oncomine TCR Beta short-read assay on an Illumina iSeq 100 was used to sequence cultures from other donors in the study.

Results the study describes overall, beyond this receptor: At late post-vaccination timepoints, both infection-induced and vaccine-induced clones showed marked clonal contraction, consistent with waning T cell responses. The study was limited by a small number of convalescent patients, and early post-infection timepoints were lacking. Among healthy vaccine recipients, nearly all vaccine-induced clones were SARS-CoV-2 mono-reactive, and just 1 of 255 was cross-reactive with common cold coronaviruses.

The chain is encoded by TRBV7-6 joined to TRBJ2-3, with 12 bases matching TRBD2. The receptor comes from a human donor who received a COVID-19 vaccine. The sample was CD4+ T cells from PBMCs cultured without peptide, taken before COVID-19 vaccination. In nucleotide form, the sequence is TGTGCCAGCAGCACCCCTAGCGGGGGGGCCGAGTACACAGATACGCAGTATTTT. Protein translation: CASSTPSGGAEYTDTQYF.